The 26 T cell receptor beta chains below come from one sample, sequenced in a study of CD8+CD57+ T cells in acquired aplastic anemia. According to the study, genomic DNA was the template for TCR beta VDJ and CDR3 profiling. Using its own MiXCR run on the reads, TCRdb lists one record per CDR3 protein. The sample shows roughly 190,000 distinct CDR3 sequences, approximately 50% of them seen only once. Those patients picked for sequencing had displayed CD8+CD57+ cell expansion on flow cytometry. The sequenced sample was sorted CD4+, CD8+, or CD8+CD57+ T cells (not recorded which) from PBMCs. Receptors originate from a human donor with aplastic anemia.

This rearrangement joins TRBV12-3 or TRBV12-4 to TRBJ2-3, with 8 bases lining up with TRBD2. There are 16 residues in the CDR3. Unmatched junction bases numbered 9, after V lost 6 bases and J lost 1 base. The CDR3 sequence: CASSPYPTSGTDTQYF. CDR3 in DNA: TGTGCCAGCAGCCCTTACCCGACTAGCGGCACAGATACGCAGTATTTT.

In its sample, this clonotype was seen many times. Sequence at one end of the junction differs from germline and may be a read error. In DNA form, the CDR3 reads TGCGCCAGCAGACAAGAGGAAACAGCTGAAAAACTGTTTTTT. Translation gives CASRQEETAEKLFF. This chain joins TRBV4-1 and TRBJ1-4; no clear D. Germline V CDR1 and CDR2: MGHRA, YSYEKL. The CDR3 is 14 residues long.

A few counts support this clonotype. This sequence joins TRBV11-1 and TRBJ2-2; tentatively, D is TRBD1 or TRBD2 (5 bases each). V lost 0 bases and J lost 6, with 20 bases in between. This CDR3 has 18 amino acids. CDR1 and CDR2 (germline): SGHAT, FQDESV (reference sequence). The CDR3 bases are TGTGCCAGCAGCTTAGCGTCCCCTGGGACGGCCGGTCCCGGGGAGCTGTTTTTT. It translates to CASSLASPGTAGPGELFF. Looking up the rest from reference TRBV11-1 and TRBJ2-2 gives the full variable domain: EAEVAQSPRYKITEKSQAVAFWCDPISGHATLYWYRQILGQGPELLVQFQDESVVDDSQLPKDRFSAERLKGVDSTLKIQPAELGDSAMYLCASSLASPGTAGPGELFFGEGSRLTVL.

This chain uses TRBV9 with TRBJ1-6; 8 bases agree with TRBD1. Germline lookup yields CDR1 SGDLS and CDR2 YYNGEE. V dropped 3 bases and J dropped 9; count of bases not matched to a gene: 8. This CDR3 has 15 residues. CDR3 in DNA: TGTGCCAGCAGCGCCTACGGGACAGGTGGTTCACCCCTCCACTTT. This translates into CASSAYGTGGSPLHF.

Only one count was recorded for this clonotype. The gene calls are TRBV19 and TRBJ2-7; 8 nucleotides agree with TRBD1. The CDR3 sequence is 14 residues long. After removal of 1 base from V and 4 bases from J, the junction contained 3 bases not matched to a gene. Looked up from germline, CDR1 is LNHDA and CDR2 is SQIVND (reference sequence). DNA of the CDR3: TGTGCCAGTAGTATAGCGAGACAGGGGTACGAGCAGTACTTC. This sequence encodes CASSIARQGYEQYF.

This clonotype showed up many times. The chain links TRBV6-2 or TRBV6-3 to TRBJ1-2, with D possibly TRBD1 on 5 matching bases. The CDR3 runs 14 residues. Germline V gives CDR1 MNHEY, CDR2 SVGEGT. Trimming took 0 bases from V and 7 from J, leaving 12 bases between them. Written as DNA, the CDR3 is TGTGCCAGCAGTTACTCGACAAGGGGTGGTGGCTACACCTTC. Its protein product is CASSYSTRGGGYTF.

There are many counts of this clonotype. The V gene is TRBV6-5, the J gene TRBJ2-3, with D uncertain. The germline gives CDR1 MNHEY, CDR2 SVGAGI. With 3 bases removed from V and 0 bases from J, the gap between germline ends came to 10 bases. This CDR3 spans 15 amino acids. The CDR3 nucleotides are TGTGCCAGCAGTTATCAAGCGTCTAGCACAGATACGCAGTATTTT. Its translation is CASSYQASSTDTQYF.

This clonotype was seen ten or more times. This sequence joins TRBV20-1 and TRBJ2-5; a weak D match, TRBD1 (6 bases). Per the germline V gene, CDR1 is DFQATT and CDR2 is SNEGSKA (reference sequence). The CDR3 covers 14 residues. Trimming stripped 7 bases from V and 3 bases from J, with 18 bases between. CDR3 nucleotide sequence: TGCAGTGTGGTATTTCCCAGGGGTAAAGAGACCCAGTACTTC. Its translation: CSVVFPRGKETQYF.

This clonotype was counted at least ten times. The V gene is TRBV24-1, the J gene TRBJ2-7; 12 bases align to TRBD2. CDR3 length: 13 residues. The trim removed 6 bases at V and 6 bases at J, leaving 2 bases unmatched. Germline CDR1 is KGHDR and CDR2 is SFDVKD. The CDR3 DNA is TGTGCCACCAGTACTAGCGGGGGGCGCGAGCAGTACTTC. Protein: CATSTSGGREQYF.

The J gene is TRBJ2-7, the V gene TRBV10-3; no definite D call. Germline V gives CDR1 ENHRY, CDR2 SYGVKD. The CDR3 contains 15 residues. Between the trimmed V and J ends, which lost 9 bases and 3 bases, there was a span of 21 bases. The CDR3 protein is CAISTQWTANYEQYF. The DNA for the CDR3 is TGTGCCATTTCCACCCAGTGGACCGCGAACTACGAGCAGTACTTC.

The chain couples TRBV18 to TRBJ2-3; D not certain. The CDR3 contains 13 residues. Trimming took 3 bases from V and 5 from J, leaving 9 bases between them. Per germline, CDR1 KGHSH and CDR2 LQKENI. The CDR3 DNA is TGTGCCAGCTCACCCTGGGTGGGAGATACGCAGTATTTT. As protein: CASSPWVGDTQYF.

This clonotype was seen ten or more times. V gene TRBV14 combines with J gene TRBJ1-1, with 7 bases that match TRBD1. Germline assignment: CDR1 SGHDN and CDR2 FVKESK. The CDR3 covers 16 residues. Losses at the gene ends were 4 bases for V and 8 bases for J; bases not matched to a gene: 16. The chain's CDR3 is CASSRLGQEDYVEAFF. The CDR3 coding sequence is TGTGCCAGCAGCCGCCTCGGACAGGAGGATTATGTGGAAGCTTTCTTT.

This sequence joins TRBV6-1 and TRBJ2-3; 8 bases are shared with TRBD2. The CDR3 sequence is 15 residues long. Germline V gene data show CDR1 as MNHNS and CDR2 as SASEGT. V was clipped by 6 bases and J by 2 bases; unmatched bases: 7. The CDR3 reads CASRGLEAPTDTQYF. For the CDR3, the DNA is TGTGCCAGCAGGGGACTAGAGGCCCCCACAGATACGCAGTATTTT.

The chain joins TRBV29-1 to TRBJ2-1, with TRBD2 identical over 8 bases. CDR1 SQVTM and CDR2 ANQGSEA come from the germline V gene. J gave up 5 bases and V 2 bases, and 2 bases lay outside the gene matches. This CDR3 has 13 amino acids. For the CDR3, the DNA is TGCAGCGTTGAACTAGCGGGCGACAATGAGCAGTTCTTC. This sequence encodes CSVELAGDNEQFF.

A word on this clonotype: One end of the junction is discordant with germline, which a read error may explain. The chain combines TRBV9 with TRBJ2-1; D is uncertain. The germline V gene encodes CDR1 SGDLS and CDR2 YYNGEE. The CDR3 covers 15 residues. CDR3 in DNA: TGTGCCAGCTCACCTTCGTGGGAACCAAGCAATGAGCAGATCTTC. Its protein product is CASSPSWEPSNEQIF. Full variable domain (remainder filled in from reference TRBV9 and TRBJ2-1): DSGVTQTPKHLITATGQRVTLRCSPRSGDLSVYWYQQSLDQGLQFLIQYYNGEERAKGNILERFSAQQFPDLHSELNLSSLELGDSALYFCASSPSWEPSNEQIFGPGTRLTVL.

The V call is TRBV7-6, the J call TRBJ1-1, with a weak D call TRBD1 (6 bases). The CDR3 sequence is 16 residues long. Trimming pared 0 bases from V and 3 bases from J, leaving 14 bases between. CDR1 is SGHVS and CDR2 is FNYEAQ in the germline V gene. The chain's CDR3 is CASSLAAGAMDTEAFF. The CDR3 coding sequence is TGTGCCAGCAGCTTAGCCGCGGGGGCTATGGACACTGAAGCTTTCTTT.

This clonotype was recorded many times. The V call is TRBV9, the J call TRBJ1-1; D uncertain. The CDR3 sequence is 13 residues long. Germline CDR1 and CDR2: SGDLS and YYNGEE. V shed 4 bases and J shed 1 base, with 8 bases lying between them. The CDR3 DNA reads TGTGCCAGCAGCACCGGGCCGAACACTGAAGCTTTCTTT. Translating it yields CASSTGPNTEAFF.

The chain employs TRBV12-3 or TRBV12-4 and TRBJ1-1, with 7 bases lining up with TRBD1. The V gene end was trimmed by 6 bases and the J gene end by 0 bases; junction bases not matched to a gene: 10. The CDR3 runs to 16 residues. This chain's CDR3 is CASSQTGRALNTEAFF. The CDR3, as DNA: TGTGCCAGCAGCCAGACAGGGAGGGCTTTGAACACTGAAGCTTTCTTT.

In this sample, this clonotype turned up many times. This rearrangement joins TRBV9 to TRBJ1-6; D is perhaps TRBD1 (6 bases). Trimming took off 0 bases at V and 7 bases at J, with 11 bases between the two ends. Germline values: CDR1 SGDLS, CDR2 YYNGEE. The CDR3 length is 15 residues. The CDR3 spells CASSVGGGANSPLHF. DNA for the CDR3: TGTGCCAGCAGCGTAGGTGGGGGGGCCAATTCACCCCTCCACTTT. The full variable domain, with the rest looked up from reference TRBV9 and TRBJ1-6, is DSGVTQTPKHLITATGQRVTLRCSPRSGDLSVYWYQQSLDQGLQFLIQYYNGEERAKGNILERFSAQQFPDLHSELNLSSLELGDSALYFCASSVGGGANSPLHFGNGTRLTVT.

Worth noting for this clonotype: One junction end disagrees with the germline gene, perhaps due to a read error. The chain couples TRBV6-5 to TRBJ2-5, with D maybe TRBD1 (6 bases). CDR3 length: 17 residues. Germline-derived CDR1 and CDR2 are MNHEY and SVGAGI. CDR3 in DNA: TGTGCCAGCAGTTACGACCACAAGGGGACAACCCAAGAGGCCCAGTACTTC. Translated: CASSYDHKGTTQEAQYF.

This clonotype was observed many times. The J gene is TRBJ2-1, the V gene TRBV24-1, with TRBD2 matching over 12 bases. J gave up 7 bases and V 3 bases, and 9 bases lay outside the gene matches. Germline values: CDR1 KGHDR, CDR2 SFDVKD. This CDR3 has 17 amino acids. The CDR3 DNA is TGTGCCACCAGTGATCCGCCGGGACTAGCGGGCTTAAATGAGCAGTTCTTC. Translation: CATSDPPGLAGLNEQFF.

This chain connects TRBV2 to TRBJ1-1; D gene ambiguous. The CDR3 has 12 amino acids. The germline V gene encodes CDR1 SNHLY and CDR2 FYNNEI. Trimming removed 7 bases from V and 3 bases from J, with 9 bases in between. The CDR3 reads CASKAEYTEAFF. CDR3 in DNA: TGTGCCAGCAAAGCGGAGTACACTGAAGCTTTCTTT. Full variable domain (outside the CDR3, taken from reference TRBV2 and TRBJ1-1): EPEVTQTPSHQVTQMGQEVILRCVPISNHLYFYWYRQILGQKVEFLVSFYNNEISEKSEIFDDQFSVERPDGSNFTLKIRSTKLEDSAMYFCASKAEYTEAFFGQGTRLTVV.

This clonotype appeared a single time. The chain joins TRBV9 to TRBJ2-7, with TRBD2 identical over 9 bases. The CDR3 is 14 amino acids. CDR1 is SGDLS and CDR2 is YYNGEE in the germline V gene. Unmatched junction bases numbered 3, after V lost 2 bases and J lost 3 bases. Here the CDR3 DNA reads TGTGCCAGCAGCGTCCAGACTAGCGGCTACGAGCAGTACTTC. Residues: CASSVQTSGYEQYF.

The V and J genes are TRBV2 and TRBJ2-7; possible D gene TRBD1, 6 bases. The CDR3 consists of 15 residues. Germline lookup yields CDR1 SNHLY and CDR2 FYNNEI. The V and J ends lost 6 bases and 5 bases respectively, with 20 bases between them. CDR3 DNA sequence: TGTGCCAGCAGCCCGAGGGGACATCTAGCCGACGAGCAGTACTTC. Its protein is CASSPRGHLADEQYF.

The chain combines TRBV2 with TRBJ2-2; perhaps TRBD2 as D (5 bases). The CDR3 length is 12 residues. V was cut by 4 bases and J by 8 bases, with 8 bases left in between. Germline V gene lookup returns CDR1 SNHLY and CDR2 FYNNEI. CDR3 DNA sequence: TGTGCCAGCAGTGGGGGAGTAGGGGAGCTGTTTTTT. Protein sequence: CASSGGVGELFF.

J is TRBJ1-1 and V is TRBV11-3, with D possibly TRBD1 on 5 matching bases. The CDR3 runs 14 residues. V dropped 2 bases and J dropped 3 bases, with 10 bases sitting between them. CDR1 and CDR2 (germline): SGHNT, YENEEA. The CDR3 sequence is CASSLSAGHTEAFF. The CDR3 coding sequence is TGTGCCAGCAGCTTATCCGCGGGACACACTGAAGCTTTCTTT.